This TCR beta chain was captured in a study of blood T cell repertoires in COVID-19. As for the study in general: The origin of the acute and convalescent COVID-19 samples was the United States, Italy and Spain.

Per the original methods: For nucleated cells, counts were estimated from reference gene primer amplification. Measured with immunoSEQ multiplex PCR; TCRdb has only the in-frame clones, and not every one. V and J calls and clone size are as listed in that table; D and trimming were resolved from the DNA. Among 350,000 to 400,000 clones, about nine tenths were seen once, and the ten largest hold around 0.86%. Participant ages covered about 18 to 95 years across around 25 US areas. Participant-given clinical history determined each cohort assignment. The receptor was isolated from a middle-aged woman who had been exposed to COVID-19. Material: PBMCs or T cells enriched from blood (not recorded which).

CDR3 sequence (DNA): TGTGCCAGCAGTTTAGAGGGGACTGAAGCTTTCTTT. Amino acid sequence: CASSLEGTEAFF. The chain has TRBV12-3 or TRBV12-4 and TRBJ1-1; D is perhaps TRBD1 (5 bases). The ends were cut back, 1 base at V and 5 bases at J, with 5 bases in the middle. This CDR3 is built from 12 residues.